One and the same sample provided the 6 T cell receptor beta chains below, sequenced in a study of cytomegalovirus exposure and HLA in healthy donors. The PCR ran on 60 Vbeta and 13 Jbeta primers. Generated by immunoSEQ multiplex PCR, the TCRdb table keeps only in-frame clones and is missing some. The profile covers around 120,000 clones, with 65% to 85% appearing a single time and over 0.2% taken by the ten largest. Sequencing used PBMCs. All receptors derive from a man aged 45-60 years in good health and CMV-seronegative.

About this clone: The sample holds other DNA sequences that translate to the same CDR3. J is TRBJ1-5 and V is TRBV5-5, with D maybe TRBD1 (5 bases). This CDR3 is built from 13 residues. Germline-derived CDR1 and CDR2 are SGHKS and YYEKEE (reference sequence). The V gene lost 0 bases and the J gene lost 5 bases, with 6 bases spanning the gap. The CDR3 region is CASSLAGDQPQHF. DNA for the CDR3: TGTGCCAGCAGCTTGGCGGGGGATCAGCCCCAGCATTTT.

The table lists this clone with a count of one. The chain recombines TRBV6-1 with TRBJ2-7; tentative D call: TRBD1 (6 bases). Germline CDR1 MNHNS, CDR2 SASEGT. The CDR3 runs to 13 residues. With 2 bases removed from V and 6 bases from J, the gap between germline ends came to 11 bases. CDR3 sequence: CASSEQGPGEQYF. Here the CDR3 DNA reads TGTGCCAGCAGTGAACAGGGGCCGGGCGAGCAGTACTTC.

The chain uses TRBV29-1 and TRBJ1-1; D possibly corresponds to TRBD1 (6 bases). This CDR3 region has 13 residues. Trimming left V 5 bases short and J 5 bases short, with 15 bases between. Germline CDR1 and CDR2: SQVTM and ANQGSEA. The CDR3 region has the DNA TGCAGCGTTCAAGCGGGACAAACTACTGAAGCTTTCTTT. As protein: CSVQAGQTTEAFF.

This chain links TRBV9 with TRBJ2-3; 8 bases are a match to TRBD2. The CDR3 is made up of 14 amino acids. Germline CDR1 and CDR2: SGDLS and YYNGEE. Germline trimming cut 7 bases from V and 4 bases from J; bases unmatched to any gene: 8. Here the CDR3 reads CASGRTSIADTQYF. In DNA, the CDR3 is TGTGCCAGCGGCAGGACTAGCATCGCAGATACGCAGTATTTT. Based on the CDR3 plus reference TRBV9 and TRBJ2-3, the full variable domain is DSGVTQTPKHLITATGQRVTLRCSPRSGDLSVYWYQQSLDQGLQFLIQYYNGEERAKGNILERFSAQQFPDLHSELNLSSLELGDSALYFCASGRTSIADTQYFGPGTRLTVL.

The chain links TRBV4-3 to TRBJ1-2; TRBD1 agrees at 8 bases. Germline-derived CDR1 and CDR2 are LGHNA and YSLEER. The CDR3 totals 17 residues. V was clipped by 0 bases and J by 8 bases; unmatched bases: 14. The DNA of the CDR3 is TGCGCCAGCAGCCAAGATCGCCTGACAGGGGAAATAAGAGGCTACACCTTC. Residues: CASSQDRLTGEIRGYTF.

V gene TRBV5-1 combines with J gene TRBJ1-2, with 8 bases fitting TRBD1. With V trimmed by 2 bases and J by 6 bases, 6 bases remained unmatched. Germline V CDR1 and CDR2: SGHRS, YFSETQ. The length of the CDR3 is 14 residues. CDR3 nucleotides: TGCGCCAGCAGCTTTCAAGGGACAGGAGATGGCTACACCTTC. Its translation: CASSFQGTGDGYTF.